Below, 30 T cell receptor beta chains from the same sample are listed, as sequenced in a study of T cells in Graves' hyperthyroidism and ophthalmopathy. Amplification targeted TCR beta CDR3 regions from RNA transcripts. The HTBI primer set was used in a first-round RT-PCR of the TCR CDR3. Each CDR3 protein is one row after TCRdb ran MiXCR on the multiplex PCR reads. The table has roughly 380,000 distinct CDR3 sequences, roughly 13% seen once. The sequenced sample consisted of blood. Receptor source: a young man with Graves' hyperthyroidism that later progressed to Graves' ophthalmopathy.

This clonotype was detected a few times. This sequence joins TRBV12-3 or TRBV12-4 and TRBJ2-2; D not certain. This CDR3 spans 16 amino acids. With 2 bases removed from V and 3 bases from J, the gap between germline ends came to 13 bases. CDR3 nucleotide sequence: TGTGCCAGCAGTTTACCTAAGGCTGTGGACACCGGGGAGCTGTTTTTT. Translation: CASSLPKAVDTGELFF.

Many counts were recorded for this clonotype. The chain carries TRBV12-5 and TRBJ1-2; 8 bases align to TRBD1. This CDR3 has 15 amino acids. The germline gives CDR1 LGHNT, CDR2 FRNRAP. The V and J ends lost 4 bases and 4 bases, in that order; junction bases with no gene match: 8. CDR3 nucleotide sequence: TGTGCTAGTGGTTCACTTCGAGACAGGGGCTATGGCTACACCTTC. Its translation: CASGSLRDRGYGYTF.

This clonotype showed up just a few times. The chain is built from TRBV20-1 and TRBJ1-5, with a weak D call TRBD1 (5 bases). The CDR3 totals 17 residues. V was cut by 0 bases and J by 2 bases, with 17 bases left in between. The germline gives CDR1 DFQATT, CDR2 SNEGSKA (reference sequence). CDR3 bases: TGCAGTGCTAGAGATGGGCGGACAATTGGGCGCAATCAGCCCCAGCATTTT. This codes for CSARDGRTIGRNQPQHF.

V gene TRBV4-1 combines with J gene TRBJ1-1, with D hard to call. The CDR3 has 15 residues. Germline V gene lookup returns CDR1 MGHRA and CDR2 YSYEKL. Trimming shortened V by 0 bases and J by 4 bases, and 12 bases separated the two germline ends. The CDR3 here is CASSQERVVGTEAFF. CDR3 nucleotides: TGCGCCAGCAGCCAAGAAAGGGTAGTCGGCACTGAAGCTTTCTTT.

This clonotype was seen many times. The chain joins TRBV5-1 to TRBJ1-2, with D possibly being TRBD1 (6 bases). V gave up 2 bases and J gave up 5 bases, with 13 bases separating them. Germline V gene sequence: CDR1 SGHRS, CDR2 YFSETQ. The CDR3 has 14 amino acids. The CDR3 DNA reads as TGCGCCAGCAGCTTAAAGGGGGACCGGTATGGCTACACCTTC. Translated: CASSLKGDRYGYTF.

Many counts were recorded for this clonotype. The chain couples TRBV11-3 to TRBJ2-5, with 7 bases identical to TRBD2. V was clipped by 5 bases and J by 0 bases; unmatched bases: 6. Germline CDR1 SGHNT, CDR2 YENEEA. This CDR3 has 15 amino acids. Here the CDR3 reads CASSDSAGDQETQYF. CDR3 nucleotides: TGTGCCAGCAGCGACTCCGCGGGGGACCAAGAGACCCAGTACTTC.

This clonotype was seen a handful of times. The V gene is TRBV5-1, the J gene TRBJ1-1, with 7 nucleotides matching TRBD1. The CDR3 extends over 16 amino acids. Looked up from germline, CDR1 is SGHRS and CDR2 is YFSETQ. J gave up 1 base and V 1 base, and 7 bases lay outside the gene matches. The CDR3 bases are TGCGCCAGCAGCTTGAGGGGGCAGTGGAGGAACACTGAAGCTTTCTTT. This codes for CASSLRGQWRNTEAFF.

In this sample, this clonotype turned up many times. CDR3 region: CASSSSEKGSTDTQYF. The CDR3, as DNA: TGTGCCAGCAGCTCCTCCGAAAAGGGGAGCACAGATACGCAGTATTTT. The chain links TRBV3-1 to TRBJ2-3; tentatively, D is TRBD1 (5 bases). V was pared by 5 bases and J by 0 bases, with 15 bases between. Germline CDR1 reads LGHDT; CDR2 reads YNNKEL (reference sequence). There are 16 residues in the CDR3.

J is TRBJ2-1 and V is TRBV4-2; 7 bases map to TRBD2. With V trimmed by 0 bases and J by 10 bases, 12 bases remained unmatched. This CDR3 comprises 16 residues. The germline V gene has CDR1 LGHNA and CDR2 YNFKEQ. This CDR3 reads CASSQDSRGILREQFF. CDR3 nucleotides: TGTGCCAGCAGCCAAGACTCGCGGGGGATACTTAGGGAGCAGTTCTTC.

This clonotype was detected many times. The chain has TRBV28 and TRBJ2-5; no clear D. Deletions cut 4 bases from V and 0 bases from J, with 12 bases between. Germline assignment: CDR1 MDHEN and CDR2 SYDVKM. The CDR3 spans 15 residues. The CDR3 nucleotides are TGTGCCAGCAGTTCCCCACGGAAGTACCAAGAGACCCAGTACTTC. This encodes CASSSPRKYQETQYF. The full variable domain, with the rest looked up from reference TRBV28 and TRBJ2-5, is DVKVTQSSRYLVKRTGEKVFLECVQDMDHENMFWYRQDPGLGLRLIYFSYDVKMKEKGDIPEGYSVSREKKERFSLILESASTNQTSMYLCASSSPRKYQETQYFGPGTRLLVL.

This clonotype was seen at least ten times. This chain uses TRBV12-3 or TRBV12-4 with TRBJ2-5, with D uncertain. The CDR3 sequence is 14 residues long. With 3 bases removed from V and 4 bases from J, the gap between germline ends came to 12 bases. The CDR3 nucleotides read TGTGCCAGCAGTTTCTCATCTCTGATAGAGACCCAGTACTTC. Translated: CASSFSSLIETQYF.

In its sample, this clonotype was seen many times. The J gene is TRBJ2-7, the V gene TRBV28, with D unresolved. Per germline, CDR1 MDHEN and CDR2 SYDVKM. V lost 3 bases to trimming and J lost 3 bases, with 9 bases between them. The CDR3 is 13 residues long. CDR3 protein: CASSLGRRYEQYF. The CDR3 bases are TGTGCCAGCAGTTTGGGCAGGCGCTACGAGCAGTACTTC.

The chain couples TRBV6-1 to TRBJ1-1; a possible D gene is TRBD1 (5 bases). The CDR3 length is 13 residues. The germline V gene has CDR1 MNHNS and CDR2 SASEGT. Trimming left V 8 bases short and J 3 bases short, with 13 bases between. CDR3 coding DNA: TGTGCCAGCCTCCTGGGGGGTTACACTGAAGCTTTCTTT. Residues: CASLLGGYTEAFF.

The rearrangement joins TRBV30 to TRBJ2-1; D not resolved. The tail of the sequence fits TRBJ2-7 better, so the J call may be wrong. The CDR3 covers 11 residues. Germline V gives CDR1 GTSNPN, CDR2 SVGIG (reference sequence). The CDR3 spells CAWSSSGEQYF. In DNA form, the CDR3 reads TGTGCCTGGAGCTCGAGTGGGGAGCAGTACTTC.

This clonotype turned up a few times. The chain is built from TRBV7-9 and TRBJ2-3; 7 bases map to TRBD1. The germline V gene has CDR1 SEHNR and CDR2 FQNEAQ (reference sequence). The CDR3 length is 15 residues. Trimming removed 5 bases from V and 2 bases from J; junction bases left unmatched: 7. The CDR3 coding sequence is TGTGCCAGCAGCATACCCGGGACAGTCACAGATACGCAGTATTTT. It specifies CASSIPGTVTDTQYF.

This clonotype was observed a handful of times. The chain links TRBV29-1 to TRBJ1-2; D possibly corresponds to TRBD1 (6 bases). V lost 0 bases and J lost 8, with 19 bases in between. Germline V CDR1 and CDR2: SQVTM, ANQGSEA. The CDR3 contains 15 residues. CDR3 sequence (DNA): TGCAGCGTTGAAGAACGACGGACAGACGTTCTAGGCTACACCTTC. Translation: CSVEERRTDVLGYTF.

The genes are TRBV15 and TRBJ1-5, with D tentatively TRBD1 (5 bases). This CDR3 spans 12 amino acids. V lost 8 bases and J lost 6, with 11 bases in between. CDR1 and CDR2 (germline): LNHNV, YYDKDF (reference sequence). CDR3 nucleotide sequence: TGTGCCACCTCAGGGTATAGTCAGCCCCAGCATTTT. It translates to CATSGYSQPQHF.

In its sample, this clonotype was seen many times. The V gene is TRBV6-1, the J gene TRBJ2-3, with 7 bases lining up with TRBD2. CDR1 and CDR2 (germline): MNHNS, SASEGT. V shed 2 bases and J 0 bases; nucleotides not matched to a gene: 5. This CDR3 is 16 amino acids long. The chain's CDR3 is CASSEPGSGSTDTQYF. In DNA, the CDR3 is TGTGCCAGCAGTGAACCCGGTAGCGGGAGCACAGATACGCAGTATTTT.

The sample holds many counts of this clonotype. The CDR3 DNA reads TGTGCCAGCAGTTCCCGCCATGGCTACACCTTC. The encoded protein is CASSSRHGYTF. The chain recombines TRBV28 with TRBJ1-2; D is unclear. The CDR3 totals 11 residues. Germline V gene sequence: CDR1 MDHEN, CDR2 SYDVKM. Trimming removed 4 bases from V and 6 bases from J, with 6 bases in between.

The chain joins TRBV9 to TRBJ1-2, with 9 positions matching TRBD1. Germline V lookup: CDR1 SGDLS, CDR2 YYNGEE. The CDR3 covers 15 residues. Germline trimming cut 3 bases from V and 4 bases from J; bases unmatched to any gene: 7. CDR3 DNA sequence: TGTGCCAGCAGCGACACAGGGGGCAGAGGCTATGGCTACACCTTC. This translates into CASSDTGGRGYGYTF.

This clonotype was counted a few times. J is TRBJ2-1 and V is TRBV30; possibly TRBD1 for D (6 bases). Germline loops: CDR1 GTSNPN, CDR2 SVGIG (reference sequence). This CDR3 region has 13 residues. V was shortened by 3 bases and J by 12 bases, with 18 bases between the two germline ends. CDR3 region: CAWSEDNRAWQFF. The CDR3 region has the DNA TGTGCCTGGAGCGAAGACAACAGGGCGTGGCAGTTCTTC.

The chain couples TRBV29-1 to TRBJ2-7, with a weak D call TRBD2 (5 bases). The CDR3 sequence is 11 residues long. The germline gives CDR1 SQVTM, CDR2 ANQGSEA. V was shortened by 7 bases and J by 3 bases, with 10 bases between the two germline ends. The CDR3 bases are TGCAGCGGGACTCGGAGCTACGAGCAGTACTTC. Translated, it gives CSGTRSYEQYF.

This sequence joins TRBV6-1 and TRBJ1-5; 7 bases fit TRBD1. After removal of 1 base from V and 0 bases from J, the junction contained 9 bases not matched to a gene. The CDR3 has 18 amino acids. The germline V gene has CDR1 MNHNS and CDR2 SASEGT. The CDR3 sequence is CASSEGAGGRYSNQPQHF. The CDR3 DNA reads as TGTGCCAGCAGTGAAGGGGCAGGGGGGAGGTATAGCAATCAGCCCCAGCATTTT.

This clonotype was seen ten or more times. The CDR3 nucleotides are TGTGCCAGCAGTTTCGGACTAGCGGGGCTCTACGAGCAGTACTTC. Amino acids: CASSFGLAGLYEQYF. The rearrangement joins TRBV28 to TRBJ2-7, with TRBD2 identical over 12 bases. J lost 3 bases, V lost 3 bases, and 3 bases had no gene match. The CDR3 is 15 amino acids. The germline CDR1 and CDR2 sequences are MDHEN and SYDVKM.

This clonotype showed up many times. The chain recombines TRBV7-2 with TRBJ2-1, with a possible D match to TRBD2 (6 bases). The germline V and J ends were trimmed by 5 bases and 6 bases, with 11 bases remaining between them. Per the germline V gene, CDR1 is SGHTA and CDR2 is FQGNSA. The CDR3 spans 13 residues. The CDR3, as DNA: TGTGCCAGCAGCCTACGGGAGTTCAATGAGCAGTTCTTC. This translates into CASSLREFNEQFF.

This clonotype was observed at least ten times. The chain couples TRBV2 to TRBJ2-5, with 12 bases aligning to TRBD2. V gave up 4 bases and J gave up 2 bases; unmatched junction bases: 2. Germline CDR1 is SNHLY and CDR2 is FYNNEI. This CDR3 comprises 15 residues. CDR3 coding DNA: TGTGCCAGCAGTGGGACTAGCGGGGTGCAAGAGACCCAGTACTTC. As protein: CASSGTSGVQETQYF.

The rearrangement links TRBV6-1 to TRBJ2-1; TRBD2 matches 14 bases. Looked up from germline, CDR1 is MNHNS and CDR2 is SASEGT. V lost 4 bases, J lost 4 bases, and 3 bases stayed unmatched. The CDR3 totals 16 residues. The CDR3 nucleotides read TGTGCCAGCAGTGGAAGACTAGCGGGGGGGTACAATGAGCAGTTCTTC. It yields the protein CASSGRLAGGYNEQFF.

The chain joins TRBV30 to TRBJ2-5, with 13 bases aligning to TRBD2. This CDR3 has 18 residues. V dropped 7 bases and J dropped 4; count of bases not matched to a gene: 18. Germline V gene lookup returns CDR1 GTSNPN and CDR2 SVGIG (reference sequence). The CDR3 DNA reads TGTGCCTCTGGCCCCCCCGGGACTAGCGGGGAACCGGGAGAGACCCAGTACTTC. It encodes CASGPPGTSGEPGETQYF.

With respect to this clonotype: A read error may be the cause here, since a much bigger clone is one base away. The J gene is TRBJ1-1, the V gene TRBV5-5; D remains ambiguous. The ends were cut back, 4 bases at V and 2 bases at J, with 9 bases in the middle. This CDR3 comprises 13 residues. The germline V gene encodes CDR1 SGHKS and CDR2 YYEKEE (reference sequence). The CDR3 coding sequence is TGTGCCAGCAGCCCAACAAATAACACTGAAGCTTTCTTT. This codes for CASSPTNNTEAFF.

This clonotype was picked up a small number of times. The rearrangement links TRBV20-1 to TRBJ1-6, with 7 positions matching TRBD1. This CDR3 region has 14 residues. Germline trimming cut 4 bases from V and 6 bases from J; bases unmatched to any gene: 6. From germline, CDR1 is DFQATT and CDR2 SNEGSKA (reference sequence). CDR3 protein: CSAKLDRVNSPLHF. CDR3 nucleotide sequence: TGCAGTGCTAAGCTAGACAGGGTTAATTCACCCCTCCACTTT.